The subject of this entry is one T cell receptor (beta chain). CDR1 and CDR2 (germline): MNHNS, SASEGT. This CDR3 is 14 amino acids long. The ends lost 5 bases at V and 3 bases at J; junction bases unmatched: 5. The source of the sample is a study of cytomegalovirus exposure and HLA in healthy donors. The study ran its PCR with 60 Vbeta and 13 Jbeta primers. Only in-frame clones appear in the TCRdb table, and some are missing; sequencing was by immunoSEQ multiplex PCR. The sample has around 130,000 clones, about 80% seen once. Source material: PBMCs. V and J are TRBV6-1 and TRBJ1-2, with TRBD1 identical over 8 bases. This TCR was sampled from a boy aged 2-15 years in good health and CMV-seronegative. The CDR3 DNA reads as TGTGCCAGCAGTATAACGACAGGGGACTATGGCTACACCTTC. The encoded protein is CASSITTGDYGYTF.